This is a list of T cell receptor beta chains from one sample in a study of shared clonotypes between healthy human individuals. Assay: immunoSEQ multiplex PCR; the TCRdb copy retains only in-frame clones and omits some. The data show some 2,100,000 clones, 85% to 95% seen once. Sequenced sample: naive CD8+ T cells from PBMCs. The source is a man aged 18-30 years in good health. Some clones in this sample may be carry-over from other donors' samples. CDR3s include the opening cysteine and the closing phenylalanine or tryptophan. D genes are given only for firm matches. The size field is filled for only some rows; it gives once, few, many or a size class.

V	J	D	size	DNA	CDR3
TRBV2	TRBJ1-5	TRBD1	.	TGTGCCAGCAGTCACAGCCGACAGGGGAATAGCAATCAGCCCCAGCATTTT	CASSHSRQGNSNQPQHF
TRBV9	TRBJ1-2	.	.	TGTGCCAGCAGCTTTGGACAGACTAACTATGGCTACACCTTC	CASSFGQTNYGYTF
TRBV5-4	TRBJ2-1	TRBD2	.	TGTGCCAGCAGCTTGAGCCTAGCGGGAGGGATTGATGAGCAGTTCTTC	CASSLSLAGGIDEQFF
TRBV9	TRBJ2-1	TRBD2	.	TGTGCCAGCAGCGTTGGGTTCGGGACGGGAGGTGACAATGAGCAGTTCTTC	CASSVGFGTGGDNEQFF
TRBV10-2	TRBJ1-3	TRBD1	.	TGCGCCAGCACGACAGGGGAGCTCAACACCATATATTTT	CASTTGELNTIYF
TRBV5-6	TRBJ2-4	TRBD1	.	TGTGCCAGCAGCTATATGACAGGGCCGGACATTCAGTACTTC	CASSYMTGPDIQYF
TRBV15	TRBJ2-3	.	.	TGTGCCACCAGCGAGGGACCGAGGGGGGCAGATACGCAGTATTTT	CATSEGPRGADTQYF
TRBV6-5	TRBJ1-5	.	.	TGTGCCAGCAGTTACTCGGGAGTAAATCAGCCCCAGCATTTT	CASSYSGVNQPQHF
TRBV29-1	TRBJ2-1	TRBD1	.	TGCAGCGTTGGAGTGGGACAGGGCAATGAGCAGTTCTTC	CSVGVGQGNEQFF
TRBV4-1	TRBJ1-1	.	.	TGCGCCAGCAGCCAAGTAGGGCAGGGCACTGAAGCTTTCTTT	CASSQVGQGTEAFF
TRBV5-6	TRBJ1-1	.	once	TGTGCCAGCAGCAGGGGTCCCGGCACTGAAGCTTTCTTT	CASSRGPGTEAFF
TRBV4-1	TRBJ2-1	TRBD2	.	TGCGCCAGCAGCCTCTCTAGCGGGATTTACAATGAGCAGTTCTTC	CASSLSSGIYNEQFF
TRBV7-9	TRBJ1-4	TRBD1	.	TGTGCCAGCAGCGGGGGACAGGCCGCAACTAATGAAAAACTGTTTTTT	CASSGGQAATNEKLFF
TRBV10-3	TRBJ2-7	.	.	TGTGCCATCAGTGAGTCCCGGCCGGAGGGGCAGTACTTC	CAISESRPEGQYF
TRBV7-9	TRBJ2-1	.	.	TGTGCCAGCAGCTTATGGCAAAAAGACTACAATGAGCAGTTCTTC	CASSLWQKDYNEQFF
TRBV11-2	TRBJ1-4	TRBD1	.	TGTGCCAGCAGGGGACGACAGGGTGGAACTAATGAAAAACTGTTTTTT	CASRGRQGGTNEKLFF
TRBV5-1	TRBJ1-1	TRBD1	.	TGCGCCAGCGGGGGACAGGGACGAACTGAAGCTTTCTTT	CASGGQGRTEAFF
TRBV27	TRBJ1-5	TRBD1	.	TGTGCCAGCAAAACAGGGGGAGTTAATCAGCCCCAGCATTTT	CASKTGGVNQPQHF
TRBV5-6	TRBJ2-3	.	.	TGTGCCAGCAGCTCCCATGGCGATACGCAGTATTTT	CASSSHGDTQYF